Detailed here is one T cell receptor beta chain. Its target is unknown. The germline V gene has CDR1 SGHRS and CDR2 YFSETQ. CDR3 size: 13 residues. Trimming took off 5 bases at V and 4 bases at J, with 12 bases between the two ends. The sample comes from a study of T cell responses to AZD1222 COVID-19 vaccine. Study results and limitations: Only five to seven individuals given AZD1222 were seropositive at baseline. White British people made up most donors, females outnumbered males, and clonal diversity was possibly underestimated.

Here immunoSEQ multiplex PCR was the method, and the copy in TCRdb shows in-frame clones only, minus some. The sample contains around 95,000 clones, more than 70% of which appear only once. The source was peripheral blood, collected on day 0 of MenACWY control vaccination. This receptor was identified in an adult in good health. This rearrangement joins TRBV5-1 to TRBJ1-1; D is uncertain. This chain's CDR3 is CASSSTPRTEAFF. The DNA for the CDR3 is TGCGCCAGCAGTTCGACGCCGCGCACTGAAGCTTTCTTT.